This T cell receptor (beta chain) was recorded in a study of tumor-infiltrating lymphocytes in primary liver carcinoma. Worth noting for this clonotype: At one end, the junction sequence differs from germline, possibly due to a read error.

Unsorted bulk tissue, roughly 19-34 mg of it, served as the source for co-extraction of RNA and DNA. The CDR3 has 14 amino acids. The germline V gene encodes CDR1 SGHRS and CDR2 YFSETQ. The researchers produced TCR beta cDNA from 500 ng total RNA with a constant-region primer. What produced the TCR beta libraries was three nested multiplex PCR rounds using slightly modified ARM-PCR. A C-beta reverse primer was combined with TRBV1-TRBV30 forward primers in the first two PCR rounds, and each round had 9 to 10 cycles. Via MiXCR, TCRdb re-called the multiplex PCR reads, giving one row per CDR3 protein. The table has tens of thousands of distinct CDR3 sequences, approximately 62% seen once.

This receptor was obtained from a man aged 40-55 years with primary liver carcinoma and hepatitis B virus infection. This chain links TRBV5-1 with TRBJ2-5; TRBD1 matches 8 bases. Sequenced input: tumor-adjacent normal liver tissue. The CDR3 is CASGLTGGGETQYF. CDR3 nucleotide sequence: TGCGCCAGCGGCTTAACAGGGGGTGGTGAGACCCAGTACTTC.